Below, one TCR beta chain is given with its context. The CDR3 extends over 15 amino acids. Trimming cost V 5 bases and J 4 bases; bases outside gene matches: 7. CDR1 is MNHEY, CDR2 SMNVEV, per germline (reference sequence). This entry comes from a study of blood T cell repertoires in COVID-19. About the study: Sources were T cells, B-cell-depleted T cells, or PBMCs; the material itself was cDNA or gDNA.

Original processing notes: By means of reference gene primer amplification, nucleated cell counts were estimated. Measured with immunoSEQ multiplex PCR; TCRdb has only the in-frame clones, and not every one. V, J and clone size are taken as reported in that table, and D and trimming were inferred from the DNA itself. The sample lists 35,000 to 45,000 clones, approximately 90% occurring once. The sample was peripheral blood. The receptor's source is a man aged 45-60 years with active COVID-19. The chain recombines TRBV27 with TRBJ1-5; 8 nucleotides line up with TRBD1. This CDR3 is CASSTRGPINQPQHF. The CDR3 DNA is TGTGCCAGCAGTACCAGGGGGCCCATTAATCAGCCCCAGCATTTT.